This TCR beta chain is from a study of blood T cell repertoires in COVID-19 (dated by TCRdb to the early 2020s). Study-level background: The collaborator samples originated in the United States, Italy and Spain and spanned the acute and convalescent phases of COVID-19. The repertoires were released in a freely available public database meant as a resource for research on the immune response to SARS-CoV-2. Where HLA class I and class II types were available, the types were taken from metadata supplied by the sample provider, not from assay-based typing. Sample metadata almost always included a de-identified subject ID, COVID-19 status, age in years and sex. The dataset comprised deeply sampled blood TCRbeta repertoires from subjects exposed to, actively infected with, or recovered from COVID-19. Samples came from the ongoing ImmuneRACE study (first 160 participants) plus 1,254 subjects from 6 global collaborators. The prospective study material was composed of cDNA or gDNA derived from T cells, B-cell-depleted T cells, or PBMCs. Overall study outcomes, separate from this receptor: The quantity of clinical and demographic metadata differed by source and by participant and was supplied without curation.

The immunoSEQ Assay, a bias-controlled multiplex PCR, was used to amplify TCRbeta CDR3 regions from genomic DNA. On the authors' methods: The number of nucleated cells in each sample was estimated from the amplification of reference gene primers within the assay. To quantify the absolute abundance of each unique TCRbeta CDR3 rearrangement, sequence reads were collapsed and filtered. For each sample, productive Simpson clonality was calculated as the square root of Simpson's diversity index across productive rearrangements. The source is immuneACCESS, and TCRdb retained only in-frame sequences with V and J called. Part of the clones is not carried over; for the studies checked, unresolved V genes explain less than half of this, and the remainder is unexplained. That table is the source of V, J and clone size, and D and trimming were worked out from the DNA. The table for this sample lists about 130,000 clones; around 83% of them were counted only once. The ten largest clones represent roughly 15% of the sample.

The collaborating institutions used their own protocols to collect whole blood in K2EDTA tubes. Collaborator samples were shipped for TCRbeta analysis as frozen whole blood, isolated PBMCs, or DNA extracted from either sample type. V lost 4 bases and J lost 10 bases; the stretch between them is 9 bases long. From the germline V gene, CDR1 is SGHRS and CDR2 is YFSETQ. The CDR3 covers 12 residues, taking in both the cysteine and the phenylalanine. The sequence is cut down to CDR3 DNA, 36 bases in frame from base 1. On this clone itself: It has no known antigen specificity. No base-level quality is on record; no much larger clone is a single base apart.

The chain is encoded by TRBV5-1 joined to TRBJ1-6, with the D segment identity uncertain. The receptor comes from a woman aged 50 to 60 with acute or convalescent COVID-19. Material: peripheral blood. The CDR3 reads CASSPTGSPLHF. The DNA sequence reads TGCGCCAGCAGCCCGACCGGGTCACCCCTCCACTTT.